This TCR beta chain was identified during a study of Ad26.COV2.S vaccination and SARS-CoV-2 variants (dated by TCRdb to the early 2020s). Background for the entire study: Donors in the vaccine arm were drawn from COV1001, a phase I-IIa trial of Ad26.COV2.S in healthy adults that was multicentre, randomized, double-blind and placebo-controlled. The TCR-sequenced set comprised approximately 30 samples: about 19 Ad26.COV2.S vaccine recipients, 5 placebo recipients and 8 SARS-CoV-2 convalescent individuals. Ad26.COV2.S was administered intramuscularly at a dose of 5x10^10 or 1x10^11 viral particles, either as one shot or as two shots given 56 days apart. Sequencing of the TCRbeta repertoire served to evaluate the specificity and breadth of SARS-CoV-2-reactive T cell receptors following Ad26.COV2.S vaccination. Participants in the trial were split at random into five groups of five each, receiving low-dose or high-dose Ad26.COV2.S once or twice, or else placebo on both occasions. Investigators remained blinded to trial group allocation during experiments and outcome assessment.

The junction shows trimming of 5 bases on V and 2 bases on J, and the gene matches do not reach 10 bases of it. Looking up the germline V gene (reference sequence) yields CDR1 SGHKS and CDR2 YYEKEE. The CDR3, cysteine through phenylalanine, is 15 amino acids long. The CDR3 DNA has 45 bases and is translated from base 1. What the work shows at the level of the full study, not this receptor alone: According to the authors, total T cell responses may have been underestimated by the TCR breadth and depth analyses. After vaccination, substantial breadth of spike-specific CD8+ and CD4+ T cell responses was reported. Spike-specific TCR breadth was higher in Ad26.COV2.S recipients than in placebo recipients (P = 0.0014). The study lacked the statistical power to compare responses across vaccine doses or regimens. Comparable non-spike TCR breadth was observed between vaccine and placebo recipients, consistent with only spike being contained in the vaccine.

To note about this clone: Which antigen it targets is not known. Base qualities are not provided; no much larger clone lies one nucleotide away.

Read against the paper, the sample's treatment or condition label means: 15 to 20 received Ad26.COV2.S at low or high dose, single or two shots; five or six received placebo; per-sample allocation not given. Repertoires of vaccine and placebo recipients were sequenced from samples collected on day 63 after the first injection. In Cohort 1b, some 25 adults aged 18-55 years were enrolled at a single site in Boston, USA, between 29 July and 7 August 2020. As a vaccine, Ad26.COV2.S was a replication-incompetent adenovirus type 26 vector that expressed a prefusion-stabilized SARS-CoV-2 spike protein derived from the original Wuhan strain. The immunoSEQ Assay was used to sequence TCRbeta CDR3 regions. After extraction, genomic DNA underwent amplification by bias-controlled multiplex PCR, followed by high-throughput sequencing. As for how the authors treated the data: To quantify the absolute abundance of every unique TCRbeta CDR3 region, sequences were collapsed and filtered. T cell fraction was estimated by normalizing TCRbeta template counts to usable DNA, which was measured by amplifying reference genes present in all nucleated cells. Repertoire TCRs were annotated as SARS-CoV-2-specific when V gene, CDR3 amino acid sequence and J gene were exactly matched to a known reactive TCR set. The reference SARS-CoV-2 TCR set was derived from MIRA and filtered for enrichment in COVID-19-positive ImmuneCODE repertoires, a step that removed public or cross-reactive TCRs. Based on the MIRA antigens, annotated TCRs were further analysed at the level of specific ORF or position within ORF. Breadth was defined as annotated unique rearrangements over total unique productive rearrangements; depth was the summed frequency of those rearrangements. Two-sided Wilcoxon rank-sum tests were applied when comparing TCR breadth between groups. TCRdb holds this immuneACCESS table with in-frame rearrangements only. Some clones are missing; in checked studies, unresolved V genes explain under half, and the rest has no known cause. V, J and clone size reflect that table, while D and trimming were determined from the DNA. The sample profile shows about 350,000 clones; about nine tenths of them were found once. In total, the top ten clones hold roughly 3.1% of the sample.

The source was peripheral blood, collected in a trial of Ad26.COV2.S vaccine versus placebo. The chain is encoded by TRBV5-5 joined to TRBJ2-7, and 7 junctional nucleotides match TRBD1. The sequence was collected from a person aged 18-65 years who received the Ad26.COV2.S COVID-19 vaccine or a placebo. The CDR3 reads CASSKWQGETYEQYF. The DNA sequence is given as TGTGCCAGCAGTAAGTGGCAGGGGGAGACCTACGAGCAGTACTTC.